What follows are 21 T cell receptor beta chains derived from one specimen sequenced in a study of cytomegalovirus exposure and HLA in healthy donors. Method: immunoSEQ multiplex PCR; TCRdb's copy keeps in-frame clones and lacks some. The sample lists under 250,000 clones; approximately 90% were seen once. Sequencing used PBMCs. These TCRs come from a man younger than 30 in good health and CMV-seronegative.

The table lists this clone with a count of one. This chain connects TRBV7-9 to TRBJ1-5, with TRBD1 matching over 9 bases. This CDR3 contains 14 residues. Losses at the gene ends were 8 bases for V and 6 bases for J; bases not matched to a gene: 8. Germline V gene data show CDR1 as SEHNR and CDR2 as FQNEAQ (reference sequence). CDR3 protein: CASGSQGASQPQHF. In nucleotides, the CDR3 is TGTGCCAGCGGCTCACAGGGGGCAAGTCAGCCCCAGCATTTT.

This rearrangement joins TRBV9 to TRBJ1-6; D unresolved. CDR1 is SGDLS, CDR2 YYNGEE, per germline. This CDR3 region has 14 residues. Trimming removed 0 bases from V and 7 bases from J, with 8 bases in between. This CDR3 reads CASSVDSRNSPLHF. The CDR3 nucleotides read TGTGCCAGCAGCGTAGACTCCCGGAATTCACCCCTCCACTTT.

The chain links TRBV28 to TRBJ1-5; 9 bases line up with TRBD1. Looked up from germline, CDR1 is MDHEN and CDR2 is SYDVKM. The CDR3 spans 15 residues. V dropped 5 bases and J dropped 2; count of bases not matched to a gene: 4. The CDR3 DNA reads TGTGCCAGCAGTGCACAGGGGGCGGGCAATCAGCCCCAGCATTTT. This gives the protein CASSAQGAGNQPQHF.

CDR3 bases: TGTGCCAGCAGCTATTTACAGGGGGCGTACGAGCAGTACTTC. Translating it yields CASSYLQGAYEQYF. This chain links TRBV5-4 with TRBJ2-7; 9 bases match TRBD1. J lost 4 bases, V lost 3 bases, and 5 bases had no gene match. Per germline, CDR1 SGHNT and CDR2 YYREEE (reference sequence). This CDR3 has 14 amino acids.

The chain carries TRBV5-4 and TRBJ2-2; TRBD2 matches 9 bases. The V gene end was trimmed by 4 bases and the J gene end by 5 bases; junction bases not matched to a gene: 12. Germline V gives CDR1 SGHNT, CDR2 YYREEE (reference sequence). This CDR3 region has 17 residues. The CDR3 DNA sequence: TGTGCCAGCAGCCCGCTTGGGGCGGGAGGGCTAACCGGGGAGCTGTTTTTT. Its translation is CASSPLGAGGLTGELFF.

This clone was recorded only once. This CDR3 is CASTPGNSYNEQFF. CDR3 nucleotides: TGTGCCAGCACGCCCGGGAACTCCTACAATGAGCAGTTCTTC. The chain joins TRBV6-5 to TRBJ2-1, with a weak D call TRBD2 (5 bases). Germline loops: CDR1 MNHEY, CDR2 SVGAGI. The CDR3 extends over 14 amino acids. V was cut by 7 bases and J by 0 bases, with 10 bases left in between.

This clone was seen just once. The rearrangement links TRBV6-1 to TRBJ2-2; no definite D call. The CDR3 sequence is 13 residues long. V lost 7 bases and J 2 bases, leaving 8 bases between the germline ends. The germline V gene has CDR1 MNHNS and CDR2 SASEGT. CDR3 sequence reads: CASKLINTGELFF. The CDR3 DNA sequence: TGTGCCAGCAAACTTATCAACACCGGGGAGCTGTTTTTT.

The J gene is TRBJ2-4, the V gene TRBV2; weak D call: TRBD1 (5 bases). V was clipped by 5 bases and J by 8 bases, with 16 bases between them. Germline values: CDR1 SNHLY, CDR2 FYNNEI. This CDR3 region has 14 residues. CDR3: CASSPDRAMDIQYF. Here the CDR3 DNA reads TGTGCCAGCAGTCCCGACAGAGCTATGGACATTCAGTACTTC.

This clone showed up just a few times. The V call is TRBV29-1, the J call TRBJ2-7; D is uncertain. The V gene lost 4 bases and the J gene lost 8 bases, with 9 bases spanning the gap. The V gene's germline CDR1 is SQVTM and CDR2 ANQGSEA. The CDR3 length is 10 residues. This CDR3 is CSVASTQQYF. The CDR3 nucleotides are TGCAGCGTTGCTAGTACGCAGCAGTACTTC.

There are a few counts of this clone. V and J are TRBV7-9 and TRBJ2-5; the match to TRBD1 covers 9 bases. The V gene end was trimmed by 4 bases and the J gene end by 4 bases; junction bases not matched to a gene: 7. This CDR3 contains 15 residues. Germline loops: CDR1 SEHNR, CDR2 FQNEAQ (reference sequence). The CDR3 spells CASSYGDRVGETQYF. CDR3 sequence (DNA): TGTGCCAGCAGCTATGGGGACAGGGTAGGAGAGACCCAGTACTTC.

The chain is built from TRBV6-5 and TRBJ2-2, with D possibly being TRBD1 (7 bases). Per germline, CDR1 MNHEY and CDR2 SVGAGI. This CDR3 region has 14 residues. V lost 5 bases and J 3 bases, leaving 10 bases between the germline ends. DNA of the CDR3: TGTGCCAGCAGTCCCAGGGGGGACACCGGGGAGCTGTTTTTT. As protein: CASSPRGDTGELFF.

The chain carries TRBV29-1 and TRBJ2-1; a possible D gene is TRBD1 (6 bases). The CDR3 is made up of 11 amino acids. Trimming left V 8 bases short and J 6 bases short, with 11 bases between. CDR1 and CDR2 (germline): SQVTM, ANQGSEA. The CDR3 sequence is CSFRGPNEQFF. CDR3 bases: TGCAGCTTCAGGGGCCCCAATGAGCAGTTCTTC.

Here the CDR3 reads CASKEGYSGNTIYF. The DNA of the CDR3 is TGTGCCAGCAAAGAGGGATACTCTGGAAACACCATATATTTT. The rearrangement uses TRBV28 and TRBJ1-3; D is unresolved. Germline V lookup: CDR1 MDHEN, CDR2 SYDVKM. The germline V and J ends were trimmed by 7 bases and 0 bases, with 10 bases remaining between them. This CDR3 has 14 amino acids.

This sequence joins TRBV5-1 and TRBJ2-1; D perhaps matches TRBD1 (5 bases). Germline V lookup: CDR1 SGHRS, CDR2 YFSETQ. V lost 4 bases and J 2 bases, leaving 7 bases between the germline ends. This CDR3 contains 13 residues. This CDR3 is CASSETAYNEQFF. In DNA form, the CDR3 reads TGCGCCAGCAGCGAGACAGCCTACAATGAGCAGTTCTTC.

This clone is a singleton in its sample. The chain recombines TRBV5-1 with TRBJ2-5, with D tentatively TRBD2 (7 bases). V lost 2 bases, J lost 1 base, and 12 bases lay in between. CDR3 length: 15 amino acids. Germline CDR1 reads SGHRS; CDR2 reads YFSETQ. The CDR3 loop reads CASSLQGGGQETQYF. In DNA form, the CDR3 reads TGCGCCAGCAGCTTACAGGGAGGGGGCCAAGAGACCCAGTACTTC.

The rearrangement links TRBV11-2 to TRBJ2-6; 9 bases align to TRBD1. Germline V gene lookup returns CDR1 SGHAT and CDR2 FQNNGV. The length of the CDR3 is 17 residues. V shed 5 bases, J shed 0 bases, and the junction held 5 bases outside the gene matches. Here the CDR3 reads CASSPQQGASGANVLTF. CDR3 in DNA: TGTGCCAGCAGCCCCCAACAGGGGGCCTCTGGGGCCAACGTCCTGACTTTC. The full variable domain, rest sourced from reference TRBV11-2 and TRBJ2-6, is EAGVAQSPRYKIIEKRQSVAFWCNPISGHATLYWYQQILGQGPKLLIQFQNNGVVDDSQLPKDRFSAERLKGVDSTLKIQPAKLEDSAVYLCASSPQQGASGANVLTFGAGSRLTVL.

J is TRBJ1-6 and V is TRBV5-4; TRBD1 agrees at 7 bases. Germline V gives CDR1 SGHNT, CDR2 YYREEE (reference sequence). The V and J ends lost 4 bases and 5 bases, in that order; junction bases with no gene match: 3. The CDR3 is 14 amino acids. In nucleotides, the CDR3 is TGTGCCAGCAGCACCGGGACAGATAATTCACCCCTCCACTTT. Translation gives CASSTGTDNSPLHF.

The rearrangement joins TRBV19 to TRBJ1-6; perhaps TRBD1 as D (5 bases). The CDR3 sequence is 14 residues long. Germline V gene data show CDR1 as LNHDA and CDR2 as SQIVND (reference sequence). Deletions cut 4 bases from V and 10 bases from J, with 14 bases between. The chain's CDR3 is CASSTGTIQSPLHF. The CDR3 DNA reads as TGTGCCAGTAGTACCGGGACTATTCAGTCACCCCTCCACTTT.

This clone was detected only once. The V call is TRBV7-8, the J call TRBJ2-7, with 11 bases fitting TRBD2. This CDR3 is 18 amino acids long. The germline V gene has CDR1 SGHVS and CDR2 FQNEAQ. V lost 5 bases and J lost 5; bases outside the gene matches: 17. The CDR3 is CASSQTLAGGGAGHEQYF. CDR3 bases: TGTGCCAGCAGCCAAACTCTAGCGGGGGGCGGAGCGGGCCACGAGCAGTACTTC.

This CDR3 is CASSLNRARSGYTF. For the CDR3, the DNA is TGTGCCAGCAGTTTGAACAGGGCACGGTCTGGCTACACCTTC. The chain links TRBV27 to TRBJ1-2; D perhaps matches TRBD1 (6 bases). This CDR3 is 14 amino acids long. The germline gives CDR1 MNHEY, CDR2 SMNVEV (reference sequence). The germline V and J ends were trimmed by 3 bases and 7 bases, with 15 bases remaining between them.

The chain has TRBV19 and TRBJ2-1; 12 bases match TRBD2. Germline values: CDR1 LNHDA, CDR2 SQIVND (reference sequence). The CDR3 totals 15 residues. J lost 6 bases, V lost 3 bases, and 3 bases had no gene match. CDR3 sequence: CASSILAGGVNEQFF. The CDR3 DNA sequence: TGTGCCAGTAGTATCCTAGCGGGGGGGGTCAATGAGCAGTTCTTC. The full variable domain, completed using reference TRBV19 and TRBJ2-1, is DGGITQSPKYLFRKEGQNVTLSCEQNLNHDAMYWYRQDPGQGLRLIYYSQIVNDFQKGDIAEGYSVSREKKESFPLTVTSAQKNPTAFYLCASSILAGGVNEQFFGPGTRLTVL.